One and the same sample provided the 24 T cell receptor beta chains below, sequenced in a study of long-term antiretroviral therapy in people with HIV. Survey level was the resolution at which the v3.0 immunoSEQ assay ran. Repertoires were generated with immunoSEQ multiplex PCR, while TCRdb's copy carries only in-frame clones and drops some. Of about 14,000 clones in the sample, 75% to 85% were seen once. This material consisted of unsorted PBMCs, taken 3.1 years after starting antiretroviral therapy. The receptors stem from a man aged 35 to 55 with HIV.

This rearrangement joins TRBV6-5 to TRBJ2-7; the D call may be TRBD1 or TRBD2 (6 bases each). Germline lookup yields CDR1 MNHEY and CDR2 SVGAGI. This CDR3 region has 14 residues. Trimming shortened V by 2 bases and J by 3 bases, and 11 bases separated the two germline ends. CDR3 nucleotide sequence: TGTGCCAGCAGTTACGCGGGACACCTCTACGAGCAGTACTTC. This gives the protein CASSYAGHLYEQYF.

The sample holds one count of this clone. V usage is TRBV5-6 and J usage is TRBJ2-7; D is possibly TRBD1 (6 bases). The germline V and J ends were trimmed by 0 bases and 2 bases, with 9 bases remaining between them. The germline CDR1 and CDR2 sequences are SGHDT and YYEEEE. The CDR3 loop spans 14 amino acids. The CDR3 region is CASSLGQDTYEQYF. The CDR3 DNA is TGTGCCAGCAGCTTGGGACAGGACACCTACGAGCAGTACTTC.

The V call is TRBV5-5, the J call TRBJ2-6; the D is unclear. This CDR3 has 16 amino acids. Germline CDR1 and CDR2: SGHKS and YYEKEE (reference sequence). Trimming removed 0 bases from V and 0 bases from J, with 7 bases in between. The CDR3 region has the DNA TGTGCCAGCAGCTTGGCCCCCAGCTCTGGGGCCAACGTCCTGACTTTC. Translating gives CASSLAPSSGANVLTF.

This chain uses TRBV7-9 with TRBJ2-3; 12 bases line up with TRBD2. V lost 3 bases and J lost 1; bases outside the gene matches: 5. CDR1 is SEHNR and CDR2 is FQNEAQ in the germline V gene (reference sequence). This CDR3 spans 17 amino acids. CDR3 region: CASSLGLAGTRTDTQYF. CDR3 bases: TGTGCCAGCAGCTTGGGACTAGCGGGTACCCGCACAGATACGCAGTATTTT.

This chain uses TRBV6-5 with TRBJ1-6, with D perhaps matching TRBD1 (5 bases). The CDR3 has 16 amino acids. With 4 bases removed from V and 4 bases from J, the gap between germline ends came to 14 bases. Germline values: CDR1 MNHEY, CDR2 SVGAGI. The CDR3 sequence is CASSSKGPLYNSPLHF. CDR3 nucleotide sequence: TGTGCCAGCAGTTCCAAGGGGCCCCTTTATAATTCACCCCTCCACTTT.

The gene calls are TRBV18 and TRBJ2-5, with D perhaps matching TRBD2 (5 bases). CDR3 length: 15 amino acids. V was pared by 0 bases and J by 4 bases, with 12 bases between. Germline CDR1 and CDR2: KGHSH and LQKENI. The chain's CDR3 is CASSPPGRGSETQYF. The CDR3 region has the DNA TGTGCCAGCTCACCACCGGGGAGAGGGTCAGAGACCCAGTACTTC.

This clone has a handful of counts. The chain uses TRBV5-4 and TRBJ1-2, with D possibly matching TRBD1 (6 bases). Between the trimmed V and J ends, which lost 0 bases and 4 bases, there was a span of 10 bases. CDR1 SGHNT and CDR2 YYREEE come from the germline V gene (reference sequence). The CDR3 has 14 amino acids. CDR3 in amino acids: CASSLDGGPYGYTF. CDR3 coding DNA: TGTGCCAGCAGCTTGGACGGGGGGCCCTATGGCTACACCTTC.

The chain carries TRBV6-1 and TRBJ2-7, with TRBD1 matching 11 bases. This CDR3 has 13 amino acids. Germline lookup yields CDR1 MNHNS and CDR2 SASEGT. Trimming at V came to 6 bases and at J to 7 bases, leaving 5 bases not matched to a gene. The CDR3 coding sequence is TGTGCCAGCAGGGACAGGGGGCTGAAAGAGCAGTACTTC. It codes for CASRDRGLKEQYF.

The gene calls are TRBV27 and TRBJ1-1; tentatively, D is TRBD1 (6 bases). The CDR3 covers 18 residues. V was trimmed by 1 base and J by 4 bases, leaving 22 bases between them. Germline CDR1 is MNHEY and CDR2 is SMNVEV (reference sequence). CDR3 nucleotides: TGTGCCAGCAGTTTATTCAGGCAGGGAGGGGTAGGGGGCACTGAAGCTTTCTTT. Its translation is CASSLFRQGGVGGTEAFF.

Here the CDR3 reads CASSFSEANYGYTF. The CDR3 coding sequence is TGTGCCAGCAGCTTCTCCGAAGCTAACTATGGCTACACCTTC. V usage is TRBV5-5 and J usage is TRBJ1-2; no clear D gene. Germline CDR1 reads SGHKS; CDR2 reads YYEKEE (reference sequence). The CDR3 runs to 14 residues. V was shortened by 2 bases and J by 0 bases, with 8 bases between the two germline ends.

The chain has TRBV30 and TRBJ2-1; D might be TRBD1 (6 bases). In germline, CDR1 is GTSNPN, CDR2 SVGIG (reference sequence). V gave up 5 bases and J gave up 4 bases, with 9 bases separating them. The CDR3 has 12 residues. Here the CDR3 DNA reads TGTGCCTGGTCGGACAGTTACAATGAGCAGTTCTTC. Encoded protein: CAWSDSYNEQFF.

The chain combines TRBV19 with TRBJ1-6; 7 bases line up with TRBD1. V dropped 4 bases and J dropped 3; count of bases not matched to a gene: 9. Germline V lookup: CDR1 LNHDA, CDR2 SQIVND (reference sequence). The CDR3 consists of 17 residues. The CDR3 sequence is CASSTAGQRFYNSPLHF. CDR3 DNA sequence: TGTGCCAGTAGTACCGCGGGACAGCGCTTCTATAATTCACCCCTCCACTTT.

This chain links TRBV19 with TRBJ1-2; the match to TRBD1 covers 11 bases. The trim removed 3 bases at V and 1 base at J, leaving 7 bases unmatched. Germline loops: CDR1 LNHDA, CDR2 SQIVND (reference sequence). The CDR3 covers 17 residues. The CDR3 spells CASSIAGTGGNNYGYTF. In DNA form, the CDR3 reads TGTGCCAGTAGTATTGCCGGGACAGGGGGTAATAACTATGGCTACACCTTC.

V is TRBV15 and J is TRBJ1-1; possibly TRBD1 for D (6 bases). The CDR3 contains 16 residues. The V gene lost 0 bases and the J gene lost 6 bases, with 17 bases spanning the gap. Per germline, CDR1 LNHNV and CDR2 YYDKDF (reference sequence). The CDR3 sequence is CATSRDPRQGRSEAFF. Written as DNA, the CDR3 is TGTGCCACCAGCAGAGATCCCCGGCAGGGGAGATCTGAAGCTTTCTTT.

The rearrangement joins TRBV7-2 to TRBJ1-2, with no clear D. Trimming pared 4 bases from V and 0 bases from J, leaving 6 bases between. Per germline, CDR1 SGHTA and CDR2 FQGNSA. The CDR3 length is 13 residues. The CDR3 nucleotides are TGTGCCAGCAGCTCGACACCTAACTATGGCTACACCTTC. This sequence encodes CASSSTPNYGYTF.

This chain joins TRBV4-1 and TRBJ1-3, with 7 bases fitting TRBD1. The CDR3 extends over 19 amino acids. After removal of 1 base from V and 1 base from J, the junction contained 13 bases not matched to a gene. CDR1 and CDR2 from the germline V gene are MGHRA and YSYEKL. The CDR3 protein is CASSQGVAGGSSSGNTIYF. The CDR3 region has the DNA TGCGCCAGCAGCCAAGGAGTGGCAGGGGGTAGTAGTTCTGGAAACACCATATATTTT.

The gene calls are TRBV11-2 and TRBJ1-2; the D gene is possibly TRBD1 (6 bases). CDR3 size: 13 residues. Germline V gives CDR1 SGHAT, CDR2 FQNNGV. Trimming shortened V by 6 bases and J by 2 bases, and 10 bases separated the two germline ends. The CDR3 here is CASSSQGNYGYTF. CDR3 DNA sequence: TGTGCCAGCAGTTCTCAGGGGAACTATGGCTACACCTTC.

The rearrangement links TRBV5-6 to TRBJ1-1; maybe TRBD1 (6 bases). Trimming left V 5 bases short and J 1 base short, with 15 bases between. From germline, CDR1 is SGHDT and CDR2 YYEEEE. The CDR3 totals 15 residues. The CDR3 sequence is CASSLTGLGNTEAFF. The CDR3 DNA reads as TGTGCCAGCAGTTTGACAGGTCTGGGGAACACTGAAGCTTTCTTT.

V and J are TRBV28 and TRBJ2-7; no reliable D call. V was trimmed by 8 bases and J by 5 bases, leaving 13 bases between them. There are 12 residues in the CDR3. The germline gives CDR1 MDHEN, CDR2 SYDVKM. CDR3 amino acids: CASGPELHEQYF. In DNA, the CDR3 is TGTGCCAGCGGACCCGAGCTCCACGAGCAGTACTTC.

CDR3 nucleotide sequence: TGTGCCATCAGCAGATCAACTAATGAAAAACTGTTTTTT. Protein product: CAISRSTNEKLFF. This chain links TRBV10-3 with TRBJ1-4; the D is unclear. The CDR3 runs to 13 residues. The V gene lost 6 bases and the J gene lost 0 bases, with 5 bases spanning the gap. Germline V gene sequence: CDR1 ENHRY, CDR2 SYGVKD.

The V call is TRBV7-9, the J call TRBJ1-2; TRBD1 might be the D (5 bases). This CDR3 has 15 residues. In germline, CDR1 is SEHNR, CDR2 FQNEAQ (reference sequence). Trimming removed 4 bases at V and 3 bases at J, with 15 bases between. The DNA for the CDR3 is TGTGCCAGCAGCTCCCCCCCCGCGGGGGACTATGGCTACACCTTC. Its protein is CASSSPPAGDYGYTF.

V is TRBV2 and J is TRBJ1-2, with TRBD1 matching 7 bases. V dropped 6 bases and J dropped 4; count of bases not matched to a gene: 11. The CDR3 sequence is 15 residues long. Germline loops: CDR1 SNHLY, CDR2 FYNNEI. The CDR3 sequence is CASRGGDRVFYGYTF. In DNA, the CDR3 is TGTGCCAGCAGAGGTGGAGACAGGGTTTTCTATGGCTACACCTTC.

This clone has just a few counts. This chain links TRBV6-5 with TRBJ1-1, with a weak D call TRBD1 (5 bases). Germline V gene data show CDR1 as MNHEY and CDR2 as SVGAGI. V lost 5 bases, J lost 3 bases, and 13 bases lay in between. The CDR3 totals 14 residues. CDR3 residues: CASSGREGYTEAFF. CDR3 nucleotide sequence: TGTGCCAGCAGTGGAAGAGAGGGGTACACTGAAGCTTTCTTT.

The chain links TRBV5-6 to TRBJ1-1; D is ambiguous. Germline values: CDR1 SGHDT, CDR2 YYEEEE. The CDR3 covers 14 residues. V lost 4 bases, J lost 2 bases, and 12 bases lay in between. CDR3 in DNA: TGTGCCAGCAGCCTATTTTCAGGAAACACTGAAGCTTTCTTT. Translating it yields CASSLFSGNTEAFF.